This T cell receptor (beta chain) was identified during a study of regulatory T cells in long-lasting Graves disease. Noted time point: persistent/refractory GD, antithyroid drugs over 5 years with positive TRAb. From PBMCs, RNA was extracted and then used to make the TCR library. Into tubes containing EDTA, about 9 milliliters of peripheral blood were drawn. This clonotype was recorded many times. Relying on iRepertoire HTBI primers and Arm-PCR of CDR3 regions, the team built TCR beta libraries. One entry per CDR3 protein, called by TCRdb with MiXCR from the multiplex PCR reads. The sample includes a few hundred thousand distinct CDR3 sequences, around 20% of them seen just once. This receptor was identified in a female donor with Graves disease. The sample consisted of peripheral blood mononuclear cells (PBMCs), taken when the disease was refractory, from a patient treated with antithyroid drugs.

This chain's CDR3 is CASSLLAGYTGELFF. CDR3 in DNA: TGTGCCAGCAGTTTATTGGCGGGTTACACCGGGGAGCTGTTTTTT. This chain connects TRBV28 to TRBJ2-2; possibly TRBD2 for D (5 bases). CDR3 length: 15 residues. Germline V gene lookup returns CDR1 MDHEN and CDR2 SYDVKM. Deletions cut 1 base from V and 3 bases from J, with 9 bases between.